This record concerns one T cell receptor beta chain sequence. This CDR3 contains 15 residues. From germline, CDR1 is KGHSH and CDR2 LQKENI. V was shortened by 4 bases and J by 7 bases, with 16 bases between the two germline ends. This record comes from a study of control samples from healthy donors and cancer patients. The repertoire was sequenced with immunoSEQ multiplex PCR; TCRdb's copy has only in-frame clones and lacks some. The repertoire includes about 53,000 clones, roughly 87% of them detected once, and about 14% sits in the top ten. Sequenced: PBMCs. The chain combines TRBV18 with TRBJ2-2; a possible D gene is TRBD2 (6 bases). The receptor's source is a man aged 55 to 70 with head and neck cancer. The CDR3 nucleotides read TGTGCCAGCTCACTAACCCGGCCGGGGGACGGGGAGCTGTTTTTT. Translation gives CASSLTRPGDGELFF.